The 21 T cell receptor beta chains reported below all come from one sample, sequenced in a study of blood T cells in healthy people across ages. Combining a sample-barcoded 5' primer with a J-beta primer mix, a second PCR ran for roughly 7 to 11 cycles. A single record per CDR3 protein comes from TCRdb applying MiXCR to the 5' RACE reads. The data contain roughly 1,700,000 distinct CDR3 sequences, roughly 27% of them singletons. Sequencing used blood. The receptors were sampled from a woman in her thirties in good health.

This clonotype was observed a handful of times. The chain links TRBV6-5 to TRBJ1-1, with TRBD1 as a possible D gene (5 bases). The V gene's germline CDR1 is MNHEY and CDR2 SVGAGI. The CDR3 totals 12 residues. Between the trimmed V and J ends, which lost 8 bases and 5 bases, there was a span of 12 bases. CDR3 coding DNA: TGTGCCAGCGCAGTTAGGGGAACTGAAGCTTTCTTT. Its translation: CASAVRGTEAFF.

To note about this clonotype: Since a much larger clone is just one base distant, this may be a read error. The chain links TRBV12-3 or TRBV12-4 to TRBJ2-3; possible D gene TRBD2, 6 bases. The CDR3 extends over 12 amino acids. Trimming took off 5 bases at V and 8 bases at J, with 11 bases between the two ends. The CDR3: CASSESRGTQYF. The CDR3 DNA reads as TGTGCCAGCAGTGAGTCGCGGGGTACGCAGTATTTT.

Ten or more counts support this clonotype. This rearrangement joins TRBV10-3 to TRBJ2-7; the D is unclear. The V end lost 0 bases, the J end lost 1 base, and 16 bases lay between the germline ends. The CDR3 has 17 residues. Germline CDR1 is ENHRY and CDR2 is SYGVKD. This CDR3 reads CAISESSLTQFSYEQYF. DNA of the CDR3: TGTGCCATCAGTGAGTCATCCCTAACTCAGTTTTCCTACGAGCAGTACTTC.

This clonotype has only a few counts. This chain links TRBV12-3 or TRBV12-4 with TRBJ2-1; D remains ambiguous. V was cut by 9 bases and J by 6 bases, with 9 bases left in between. The CDR3 runs 11 residues. Here the CDR3 reads CASLLSNEQFF. CDR3 nucleotide sequence: TGTGCCAGTCTCCTGAGCAATGAGCAGTTCTTC.

Concerning this clonotype itself: This may arise from a read error, as a much more abundant clone is one base away. The V gene is TRBV29-1, the J gene TRBJ2-7, with 12 bases fitting TRBD1. The CDR3 is made up of 15 amino acids. With 3 bases clipped from V and 5 bases from J, the junction kept 8 bases outside the gene matches. Germline values: CDR1 SQVTM, CDR2 ANQGSEA. CDR3 residues: CSVEPGQGAGHEQYF. In nucleotides, the CDR3 is TGCAGCGTTGAGCCGGGACAGGGGGCTGGCCACGAGCAGTACTTC.

This chain links TRBV12-3 or TRBV12-4 with TRBJ2-3; 10 bases line up with TRBD2. This CDR3 is built from 17 residues. Trimming at V came to 4 bases and at J to 4 bases, leaving 11 bases not matched to a gene. Written as DNA, the CDR3 is TGTGCCAGCAGTTCCGCCCCTCTAGCGGGGGTATCAGATACGCAGTATTTT. Protein product: CASSSAPLAGVSDTQYF.

The chain uses TRBV28 and TRBJ2-7, with D possibly TRBD2 on 5 matching bases. The CDR3 extends over 11 amino acids. Per germline, CDR1 MDHEN and CDR2 SYDVKM. The V end lost 11 bases, the J end lost 4 bases, and 12 bases lay between the germline ends. For the CDR3, the DNA is TGTGCCGCCGGGAACGGTTACGAGCAGTACTTC. Protein: CAAGNGYEQYF. Full variable domain (outside the CDR3, taken from reference TRBV28 and TRBJ2-7): DVKVTQSSRYLVKRTGEKVFLECVQDMDHENMFWYRQDPGLGLRLIYFSYDVKMKEKGDIPEGYSVSREKKERFSLILESASTNQTSMYLCAAGNGYEQYFGPGTRLTVT.

The sample holds a few counts of this clonotype. The junction and the germline gene differ at one end; a read error may be behind it. The CDR3 reads CVSRSGNYQETQYF. Written as DNA, the CDR3 is TGCGTCAGCAGATCAGGAAACTACCAAGAGACCCAGTACTTC. The V and J genes are TRBV5-1 and TRBJ2-5, with unresolved D. Germline CDR1 SGHRS, CDR2 YFSETQ. The CDR3 is 14 residues long.

This clonotype was seen more than once but under ten times. This chain links TRBV4-3 with TRBJ1-5; weak D call: TRBD1 (5 bases). Trimming removed 3 bases from V and 0 bases from J, with 21 bases in between. CDR3 length: 19 residues. From germline, CDR1 is LGHNA and CDR2 YSLEER. DNA of the CDR3: TGCGCCAGCAGCCAGGCCCCGGGGCCAGCCGATGATAGCAATCAGCCCCAGCATTTT. It translates to CASSQAPGPADDSNQPQHF.

V and J are TRBV28 and TRBJ2-7; D may correspond to TRBD1 or TRBD2 (7 bases each). The CDR3 totals 14 residues. Between the trimmed V and J ends, which lost 4 bases and 6 bases, there was a span of 16 bases. Looked up from germline, CDR1 is MDHEN and CDR2 is SYDVKM. Written as DNA, the CDR3 is TGTGCCAGCAGTTATACAGGGGAGGGCTGCGAGCAGTACTTC. Translation gives CASSYTGEGCEQYF.

There are a few counts of this clonotype. The chain is built from TRBV5-1 and TRBJ2-1; 10 bases are shared with TRBD2. The CDR3 is 16 residues long. Trimming cost V 0 bases and J 13 bases; bases outside gene matches: 13. Germline V gene data show CDR1 as SGHRS and CDR2 as YFSETQ. The CDR3 spells CASSLAPSGSQTGQFF. The CDR3 DNA sequence: TGCGCCAGCAGCTTGGCTCCTAGCGGGAGCCAGACAGGCCAGTTCTTC.

The chain has TRBV3-1 and TRBJ1-1; D ambiguous. The germline V and J ends were trimmed by 3 bases and 7 bases, with 15 bases remaining between them. Per the germline V gene, CDR1 is LGHDT and CDR2 is YNNKEL (reference sequence). The CDR3 runs 14 residues. Written as DNA, the CDR3 is TGTGCCAGCAGCCAGGACCTGGGAGGTAGTGAAGCTTTCTTT. It specifies CASSQDLGGSEAFF.

This chain uses TRBV29-1 with TRBJ1-5, with a weak D call TRBD1 (5 bases). In germline, CDR1 is SQVTM, CDR2 ANQGSEA. V lost 6 bases and J 5 bases, leaving 14 bases between the germline ends. This CDR3 has 13 residues. Here the CDR3 reads CSVGRGRDQPQHF. The CDR3 DNA reads as TGCAGCGTCGGTAGGGGTAGGGATCAGCCCCAGCATTTT.

The chain is built from TRBV29-1 and TRBJ1-1; D is uncertain. The length of the CDR3 is 14 residues. Germline V gives CDR1 SQVTM, CDR2 ANQGSEA. Trimming shortened V by 7 bases and J by 2 bases, and 17 bases separated the two germline ends. The DNA for the CDR3 is TGCAGCGGTGAGGTCGCGGGAAGAAACACTGAAGCTTTCTTT. Amino acids: CSGEVAGRNTEAFF.

This clonotype was counted only a few times. This rearrangement joins TRBV12-3 or TRBV12-4 to TRBJ1-2, with D tentatively TRBD1 (5 bases). The CDR3 totals 12 residues. V was cut by 4 bases and J by 6 bases, with 9 bases left in between. CDR3 in DNA: TGTGCCAGCAGTTCCGGGACGGATGGCTACACCTTC. Its protein is CASSSGTDGYTF.

This clonotype has ten or more counts. The rearrangement links TRBV5-6 to TRBJ1-2; D unresolved. V lost 1 base, J lost 8 bases, and 12 bases lay in between. Per the germline V gene, CDR1 is SGHDT and CDR2 is YYEEEE. CDR3 length: 13 amino acids. The CDR3 DNA is TGTGCCAGCAGCTTGACGGAATCAAAAGGCTACACCTTC. Its protein is CASSLTESKGYTF.

Only a few counts were recorded for this clonotype. This CDR3 is CASSLNGVSASYNEQFF. Written as DNA, the CDR3 is TGTGCCAGCAGCCTCAACGGTGTATCGGCCTCCTACAATGAGCAGTTCTTC. The rearrangement uses TRBV7-2 and TRBJ2-1; D is ambiguous. Germline V gene lookup returns CDR1 SGHTA and CDR2 FQGNSA. Trimming took 5 bases from V and 0 from J, leaving 17 bases between them. This CDR3 comprises 17 residues.

The rearrangement links TRBV30 to TRBJ2-1; D remains ambiguous. The V end was cut by 3 bases, the J end by 8 bases, with 8 bases between. The CDR3 has 11 amino acids. In germline, CDR1 is GTSNPN, CDR2 SVGIG (reference sequence). In DNA form, the CDR3 reads TGTGCCTGGAGGACGATCGATGAGCAGTTCTTC. Amino acid sequence: CAWRTIDEQFF. Filled out from reference TRBV30 and TRBJ2-1, the complete variable domain reads SQTIHQWPATLVQPVGSPLSLECTVEGTSNPNLYWYRQAAGRGLQLLFYSVGIGQISSEVPQNLSASRPQDRQFILSSKKLLLSDSGFYLCAWRTIDEQFFGPGTRLTVL.

This chain uses TRBV11-2 with TRBJ2-1, with 7 bases matching TRBD2. Germline V lookup: CDR1 SGHAT, CDR2 FQNNGV. J was trimmed by 8 bases and V by 3 bases; bases with no gene match: 13. CDR3 length equals 16 residues. CDR3 sequence (DNA): TGTGCCAGCAGCTTCGTAAGGACTAGTATGGTAGATGAGCAGTTCTTC. Translated: CASSFVRTSMVDEQFF.

About this clonotype: A much larger clone is a single base away; this may be a read error. V is TRBV5-1 and J is TRBJ2-6; TRBD2 might be the D (5 bases). This CDR3 spans 15 amino acids. Germline V gene sequence: CDR1 SGHRS, CDR2 YFSETQ. Trimming left V 0 bases short and J 3 bases short, with 7 bases between. The CDR3 DNA reads as TGCGCCAGCAGCTTGGCGGGGATTGGGGCCAACGTCCTGACTTTC. Translation: CASSLAGIGANVLTF.

This clonotype was seen only a few times. The chain uses TRBV3-1 and TRBJ2-5; 11 nucleotides match TRBD1. Trimming took 0 bases from V and 3 from J; bases not matched to a gene: 9. This CDR3 has 18 amino acids. Germline V gives CDR1 LGHDT, CDR2 YNNKEL (reference sequence). The CDR3 DNA follows: TGTGCCAGCAGCCAAGACCGGGACAGGGGGACGCTAGAAGAGACCCAGTACTTC. Translation: CASSQDRDRGTLEETQYF.